This T cell receptor beta chain was identified in a study of blood T cell repertoires in COVID-19. On the study more broadly: Acute-phase and convalescent COVID-19 samples originated in the United States, Italy and Spain. Sources were T cells, B-cell-depleted T cells, or PBMCs; the material itself was cDNA or gDNA.

Authors' methods: Amplification from reference gene primers served as the basis for estimated nucleated cell counts. Sequenced by immunoSEQ multiplex PCR; TCRdb stores in-frame clones only, minus some. V, J and clone size derive from that table, while D and trimming were established from the DNA sequence. The table shows about 55,000 clones, with roughly 87% occurring only once. The CDR3 extends over 13 amino acids. CDR1 MNHEY and CDR2 SVGAGI come from the germline V gene. V lost 2 bases to trimming and J lost 9 bases, with 8 bases between them. V usage is TRBV6-5 and J usage is TRBJ1-6; no clear D gene. This sequence was found in a human donor with active COVID-19. The donor label of this sample is uncertain. Material: peripheral blood. This CDR3 reads CASSYGGSSPLHF. DNA of the CDR3: TGTGCCAGCAGTTACGGTGGCAGTTCACCCCTCCACTTT.